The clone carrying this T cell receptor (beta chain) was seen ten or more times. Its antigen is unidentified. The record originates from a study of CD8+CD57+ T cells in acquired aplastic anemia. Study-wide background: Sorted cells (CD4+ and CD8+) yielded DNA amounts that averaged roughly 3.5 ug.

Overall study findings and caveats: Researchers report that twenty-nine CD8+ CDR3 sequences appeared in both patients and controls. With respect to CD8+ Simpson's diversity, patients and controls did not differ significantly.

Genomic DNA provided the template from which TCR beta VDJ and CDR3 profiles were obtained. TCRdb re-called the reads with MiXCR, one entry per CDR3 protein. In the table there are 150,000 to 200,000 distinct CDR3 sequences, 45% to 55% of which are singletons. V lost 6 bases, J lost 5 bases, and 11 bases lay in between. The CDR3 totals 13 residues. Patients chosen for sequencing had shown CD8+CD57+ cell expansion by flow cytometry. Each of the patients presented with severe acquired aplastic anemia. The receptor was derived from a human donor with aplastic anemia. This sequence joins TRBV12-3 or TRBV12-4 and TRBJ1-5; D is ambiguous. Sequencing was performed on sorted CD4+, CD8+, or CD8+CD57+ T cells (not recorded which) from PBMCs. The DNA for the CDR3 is TGTGCCAGCAGCCCCAGTAGTTATCAGCCCCAGCATTTT. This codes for CASSPSSYQPQHF.